Below are 24 T cell receptor beta chains sequenced from a single sample in a study of blood T cell repertoires in COVID-19 (dated by TCRdb to between 2020 and 2021). The library came from the immunoSEQ multiplex PCR assay. TCRdb provides this immuneACCESS table in a form limited to in-frame rearrangements. Some clones are lacking; in checked studies, under half of them reflect an unresolved V gene, and why the rest are absent is not known. The sample has approximately 280,000 clones on record, 70% to 90% of them singletons. The top ten constitute approximately 10% of the sample. The sample consisted of peripheral blood. All receptors derive from a woman between 70 and 85 years old with acute or convalescent COVID-19.

The rearrangement uses TRBV18 and TRBJ2-6; 7 positions match TRBD1. CDR3 length: 17 amino acids. With 6 bases clipped from V and 0 bases from J, the junction kept 8 bases outside the gene matches. Germline CDR1 is KGHSH and CDR2 is LQKENI. The CDR3 DNA reads as TGTGCCAGCTCCCGGTCGGGACAGAACTCTGGGGCCAACGTCCTGACTTTC. Residues: CASSRSGQNSGANVLTF.

The rearrangement links TRBV5-1 to TRBJ2-5; no firm D call. The V end was cut by 5 bases, the J end by 3 bases, with 8 bases between. Germline lookup yields CDR1 SGHRS and CDR2 YFSETQ. This CDR3 is built from 12 residues. CDR3 coding DNA: TGCGCCAGCAGGCAGCGAGAAGAGACCCAGTACTTC. This encodes CASRQREETQYF.

The chain couples TRBV2 to TRBJ1-2, with 9 bases matching TRBD1. The CDR3 runs to 13 residues. The V gene's germline CDR1 is SNHLY and CDR2 FYNNEI. V gave up 7 bases and J gave up 6 bases; unmatched junction bases: 6. The CDR3 loop reads CASKRQGGDGYTF. In DNA form, the CDR3 reads TGTGCCAGCAAGAGACAGGGGGGAGATGGCTACACCTTC.

This clone was detected only a few times. The CDR3 sequence is CASRPFGLAGGMQFF. The CDR3 DNA sequence: TGTGCCAGCAGACCCTTCGGACTAGCGGGGGGGATGCAGTTCTTC. This chain joins TRBV2 and TRBJ2-1; TRBD2 matches at 15 bases. This CDR3 has 15 amino acids. J lost 12 bases, V lost 6 bases, and 9 bases had no gene match. Germline V lookup: CDR1 SNHLY, CDR2 FYNNEI.

V is TRBV6-2 or TRBV6-3 and J is TRBJ1-1, with a tentative D call TRBD1 (5 bases). The CDR3 consists of 13 residues. The germline CDR1 and CDR2 sequences are MNHEY and SVGEGT. The V and J ends lost 5 bases and 3 bases respectively, with 10 bases between them. The CDR3 is CASSRPRDTEAFF. CDR3 in DNA: TGTGCCAGCAGTCGTCCCAGGGACACTGAAGCTTTCTTT.

This clone was detected only once. The chain recombines TRBV19 with TRBJ2-3; 7 nucleotides match TRBD2. With V trimmed by 5 bases and J by 6 bases, 5 bases remained unmatched. The CDR3 spans 13 residues. The germline CDR1 and CDR2 sequences are LNHDA and SQIVND (reference sequence). The CDR3 sequence is CASSPLGGDTQYF. The DNA for the CDR3 is TGTGCCAGTAGTCCCCTCGGGGGGGATACGCAGTATTTT.

The CDR3 sequence: CASSPQGDIRDTQYF. CDR3 nucleotides: TGTGCCAGCAGCCCCCAGGGCGACATACGAGATACGCAGTATTTT. J is TRBJ2-3 and V is TRBV9; D may be TRBD1 (5 bases). Germline V CDR1 and CDR2: SGDLS, YYNGEE. Trimming took off 4 bases at V and 5 bases at J, with 17 bases between the two ends. The CDR3 consists of 15 residues.

This clone was counted once. The V and J genes are TRBV6-5 and TRBJ2-7; 9 positions match TRBD1. Trimming cost V 7 bases and J 7 bases; bases outside gene matches: 11. CDR1 and CDR2 from the germline V gene are MNHEY and SVGAGI. CDR3 length equals 14 residues. CDR3 sequence (DNA): TGTGCCAGCACCCGACAGGGGGGAGTTGTGGAGCAGTACTTC. The encoded protein is CASTRQGGVVEQYF.

The chain uses TRBV18 and TRBJ2-5, with TRBD2 as a possible D gene (5 bases). This CDR3 has 13 amino acids. The germline V gene has CDR1 KGHSH and CDR2 LQKENI. The germline V and J ends were trimmed by 3 bases and 2 bases, with 7 bases remaining between them. CDR3 DNA: TGTGCCAGCTCACCGTGGGAGCAAGAGACCCAGTACTTC. Encoded protein: CASSPWEQETQYF.

The rearrangement joins TRBV6-6 to TRBJ1-2, with a weak D call TRBD1 (6 bases). CDR1 MNHNY and CDR2 SVGAGI come from the germline V gene (reference sequence). The length of the CDR3 is 14 residues. V gave up 7 bases and J gave up 1 base, with 13 bases separating them. The CDR3 loop is CASTLRGINYGYTF. The CDR3 coding sequence is TGTGCCAGCACCCTAAGGGGGATTAACTATGGCTACACCTTC.

This clone has only one observation. The chain carries TRBV6-5 and TRBJ2-3; possibly TRBD2 for D (5 bases). The CDR3 loop spans 15 amino acids. Germline CDR1 and CDR2: MNHEY and SVGAGI. V lost 4 bases and J 10 bases, leaving 21 bases between the germline ends. CDR3 in amino acids: CASSSGRRAGGAQYF. CDR3 coding DNA: TGTGCCAGCAGTTCCGGCCGCCGTGCGGGTGGCGCGCAGTATTTT.

The chain joins TRBV5-6 to TRBJ1-1, with D possibly matching TRBD1 (5 bases). The CDR3 length is 16 residues. The germline V gene encodes CDR1 SGHDT and CDR2 YYEEEE. The V end lost 1 base, the J end lost 0 bases, and 13 bases lay between the germline ends. The CDR3 DNA reads as TGTGCCAGCAGCTTGCCAGGGAGGGGAATGAACACTGAAGCTTTCTTT. Translating gives CASSLPGRGMNTEAFF.

The rearrangement joins TRBV19 to TRBJ2-2, with TRBD2 as a possible D gene (5 bases). V was shortened by 10 bases and J by 3 bases, with 24 bases between the two germline ends. This CDR3 contains 17 residues. Germline V CDR1 and CDR2: LNHDA, SQIVND (reference sequence). The CDR3 sequence: CATTPGRGQVHTGELFF. The CDR3 coding sequence is TGTGCCACCACGCCGGGTCGAGGGCAGGTCCACACCGGGGAGCTGTTTTTT.

The J gene is TRBJ2-3, the V gene TRBV7-2; D might be TRBD1 (6 bases). Trimming stripped 2 bases from V and 2 bases from J, with 20 bases between. The germline V gene encodes CDR1 SGHTA and CDR2 FQGNSA. This CDR3 comprises 18 residues. The CDR3 here is CASSLHRDRLLNTDTQYF. The CDR3 bases are TGTGCCAGCAGCTTACACAGAGACAGGCTTTTGAACACAGATACGCAGTATTTT.

The rearrangement joins TRBV15 to TRBJ2-3, with 8 bases lining up with TRBD2. J was trimmed by 5 bases and V by 1 base; bases with no gene match: 8. Germline V CDR1 and CDR2: LNHNV, YYDKDF (reference sequence). This CDR3 comprises 16 residues. CDR3 nucleotides: TGTGCCACCAGCAGAGGGGGGCGGGGGGCGCGAGATACGCAGTATTTT. It is translated as CATSRGGRGARDTQYF.

The chain employs TRBV6-5 and TRBJ1-2; D is unresolved. The CDR3 spans 13 residues. V was clipped by 5 bases and J by 8 bases, with 15 bases between them. CDR1 is MNHEY and CDR2 is SVGAGI in the germline V gene. CDR3 in DNA: TGTGCCAGCAGTCCACCAGGCCTTGCCGGCTACACCTTC. Its protein is CASSPPGLAGYTF.

This chain's CDR3 is CASSSTGSGTNEKLFF. CDR3 sequence (DNA): TGTGCCAGCAGCTCGACAGGGAGTGGAACTAATGAAAAACTGTTTTTT. This chain uses TRBV7-6 with TRBJ1-4, with TRBD1 matching 7 bases. CDR1 and CDR2 (germline): SGHVS, FNYEAQ. The CDR3 is 16 amino acids. Trimming cost V 4 bases and J 1 base; bases outside gene matches: 6. The whole variable domain, remainder taken from reference TRBV7-6 and TRBJ1-4, is GAGVSQSPRYKVTKRGQDVALRCDPISGHVSLYWYRQALGQGPEFLTYFNYEAQQDKSGLPNDRFSAERPEGSISTLTIQRTEQRDSAMYRCASSSTGSGTNEKLFFGSGTQLSVL.

The gene calls are TRBV4-1 and TRBJ2-1, with 10 bases fitting TRBD2. This CDR3 has 15 amino acids. Germline V lookup: CDR1 MGHRA, CDR2 YSYEKL. Losses at the gene ends were 4 bases for V and 3 bases for J; bases not matched to a gene: 3. DNA for the CDR3: TGCGCCAGCAGCCTTGGACTAGCGGACTACAATGAGCAGTTCTTC. It translates to CASSLGLADYNEQFF.

The rearrangement uses TRBV11-2 and TRBJ1-2, with 7 bases aligning to TRBD1. CDR1 SGHAT and CDR2 FQNNGV come from the germline V gene. The CDR3 is made up of 16 amino acids. V shed 1 base, J shed 4 bases, and the junction held 9 bases outside the gene matches. In nucleotides, the CDR3 is TGTGCCAGCAGCTTAGTCGGGAGGGGGCACCTCTATGGCTACACCTTC. It encodes CASSLVGRGHLYGYTF.

The J gene is TRBJ1-3, the V gene TRBV7-8, with D possibly matching TRBD1 (6 bases). The CDR3 consists of 16 residues. Germline V gene data show CDR1 as SGHVS and CDR2 as FQNEAQ. V was trimmed by 3 bases and J by 1 base, leaving 13 bases between them. The CDR3 loop is CASSFLQGESGNTIYF. CDR3 nucleotide sequence: TGTGCCAGCAGCTTCCTACAGGGAGAGTCTGGAAACACCATATATTTT.

The chain is built from TRBV7-8 and TRBJ2-1, with 8 bases lining up with TRBD2. J lost 3 bases, V lost 7 bases, and 5 bases had no gene match. The CDR3 totals 14 residues. From germline, CDR1 is SGHVS and CDR2 FQNEAQ. The CDR3 is CASMRLASYNEQFF. The CDR3 region has the DNA TGTGCCAGCATGCGACTAGCGAGCTACAATGAGCAGTTCTTC.

Only a few counts were recorded for this clone. V gene TRBV2 combines with J gene TRBJ1-2; D unresolved. Trimming pared 4 bases from V and 4 bases from J, leaving 10 bases between. The germline V gene has CDR1 SNHLY and CDR2 FYNNEI. The CDR3 consists of 13 residues. In DNA form, the CDR3 reads TGTGCCAGCAGTGGAGAGGGAAGCTATGGCTACACCTTC. Its translation: CASSGEGSYGYTF.

The chain carries TRBV6-1 and TRBJ2-4, with 7 bases lining up with TRBD1. This CDR3 region has 17 residues. V was clipped by 2 bases and J by 5 bases; unmatched bases: 12. Germline CDR1 is MNHNS and CDR2 is SASEGT. The chain's CDR3 is CASSERRDRKGQNIQYF. In nucleotides, the CDR3 is TGTGCCAGCAGTGAAAGAAGGGACAGAAAGGGCCAAAACATTCAGTACTTC.

The chain is built from TRBV5-3 and TRBJ1-5; D uncertain. TRBV5-3 belongs to the ORF category, with a function that is uncertain. CDR3 length: 12 amino acids. V dropped 6 bases and J dropped 5 bases, with 9 bases sitting between them. CDR3 loop: CARIAPHQPQHF. DNA of the CDR3: TGTGCCAGAATAGCCCCCCATCAGCCCCAGCATTTT.